This entry describes one T cell receptor (beta chain). This sample is drawn from a study of blood T cell repertoires in COVID-19. Study-wide background: Both acute and convalescent COVID-19 samples were obtained from the United States, Italy and Spain. T cells, B-cell-depleted T cells, or PBMCs provided the cDNA or gDNA that served as material.

As processed by the authors: From reference gene primer amplification, estimates of nucleated cell counts were derived. Sequencing was performed with immunoSEQ multiplex PCR; in TCRdb, only in-frame clones are kept and a portion is missing. The V and J calls and clone size were taken over from that table, and D and trimming were inferred from the DNA. Of about 140,000 clones in the sample, about 80% were seen once. CDR1 is LGHDT and CDR2 is YNNKEL in the germline V gene (reference sequence). V gave up 5 bases and J gave up 3 bases, with 5 bases separating them. The length of the CDR3 is 13 residues. V is TRBV3-1 (or the pseudogene TRBV3-2) and J is TRBJ1-6; unclear D gene. The sequence came from a man aged 50 or older with acute or convalescent COVID-19. Specimen: peripheral blood. This CDR3 is CASSASYNSPLHF. CDR3 nucleotide sequence: TGTGCCAGCAGCGCCAGCTATAATTCACCCCTCCACTTT.